The clone carrying this T cell receptor (beta chain) was recorded only once. Antigen: not known. The data are from a study of vaccination and CD4 T cells after COVID-19. In the study overall: Post-COVID draws followed diagnosis by a median around 100 days (range 35 to 161).

The V and J ends lost 2 bases and 4 bases respectively, with 19 bases between them. Germline assignment: CDR1 KGHSH and CDR2 LQKENI. This CDR3 contains 17 residues. The Oncomine TCR Beta short-read assay sequenced DNA from cultured CD4+ T cells. The template was genomic DNA from cultured CD4+ T cells. TCRdb passed the PCR reads through MiXCR, listing each CDR3 protein once. The sample carries about 11,000 distinct CDR3 sequences, roughly half recorded once. Treatment meaning: approximately 9-day PBMC culture with coronavirus spike peptide pools or control peptides (ViraFEST assay). Before TCRs were sequenced, ViraFEST expanded antigen-specific T cells with peptide pools. Investigators isolated CD4+ T cells by negative selection after 10 days of culture.

The sample taken for sequencing was CD4+ T cells from blood, cultured in vitro. The receptor was derived from a human donor who had recovered from COVID-19. The rearrangement links TRBV18 to TRBJ2-3; D is tentatively TRBD1 or TRBD2 (5 bases each). CDR3 amino acids: CASSPSGGYGRADTQYF. As DNA, the CDR3 is TGTGCCAGCTCACCAAGTGGGGGTTACGGACGGGCAGATACGCAGTATTTT.